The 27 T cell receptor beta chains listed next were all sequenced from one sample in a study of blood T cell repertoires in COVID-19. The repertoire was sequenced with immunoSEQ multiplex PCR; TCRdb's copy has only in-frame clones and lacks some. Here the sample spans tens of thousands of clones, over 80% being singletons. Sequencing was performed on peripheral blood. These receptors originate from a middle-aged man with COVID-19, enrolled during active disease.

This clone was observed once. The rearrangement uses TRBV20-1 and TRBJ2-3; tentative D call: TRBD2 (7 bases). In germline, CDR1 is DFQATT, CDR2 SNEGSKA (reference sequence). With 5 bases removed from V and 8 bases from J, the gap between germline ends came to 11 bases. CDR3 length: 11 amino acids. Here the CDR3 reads CSALAGATQYF. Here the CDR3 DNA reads TGCAGTGCTCTGGCGGGGGCTACGCAGTATTTT.

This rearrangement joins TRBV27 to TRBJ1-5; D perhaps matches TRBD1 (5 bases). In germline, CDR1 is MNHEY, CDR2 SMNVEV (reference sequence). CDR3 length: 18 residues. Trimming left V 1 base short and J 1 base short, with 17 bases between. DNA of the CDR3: TGTGCCAGCAGTTTATTCCCGCCGGAGGGGTCGAGCAATCAGCCCCAGCATTTT. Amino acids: CASSLFPPEGSSNQPQHF.

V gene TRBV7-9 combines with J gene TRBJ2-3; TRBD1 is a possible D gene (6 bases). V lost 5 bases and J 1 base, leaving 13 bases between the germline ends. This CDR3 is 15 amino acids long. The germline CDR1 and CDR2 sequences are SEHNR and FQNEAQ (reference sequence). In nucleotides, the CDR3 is TGTGCCAGCAGCCCAGGGGTAACAGGCACAGATACGCAGTATTTT. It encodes CASSPGVTGTDTQYF.

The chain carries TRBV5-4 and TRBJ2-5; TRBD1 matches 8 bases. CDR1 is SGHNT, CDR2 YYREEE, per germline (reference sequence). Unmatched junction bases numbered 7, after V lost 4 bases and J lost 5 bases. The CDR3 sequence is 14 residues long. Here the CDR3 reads CASSGQGPGETQYF. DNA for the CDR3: TGTGCCAGCAGCGGACAGGGCCCGGGGGAGACCCAGTACTTC.

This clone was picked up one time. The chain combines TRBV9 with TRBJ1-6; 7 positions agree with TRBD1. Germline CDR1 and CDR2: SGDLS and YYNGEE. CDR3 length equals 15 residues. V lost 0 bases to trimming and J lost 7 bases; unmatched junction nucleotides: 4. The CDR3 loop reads CASSVEGTENSPLHF. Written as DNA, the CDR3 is TGTGCCAGCAGCGTAGAAGGGACAGAAAATTCACCCCTCCACTTT.

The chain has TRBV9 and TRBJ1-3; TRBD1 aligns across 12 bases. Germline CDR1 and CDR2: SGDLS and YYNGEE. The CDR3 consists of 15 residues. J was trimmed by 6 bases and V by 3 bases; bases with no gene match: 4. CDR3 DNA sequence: TGTGCCAGCAGCGCCGCGGGACAGGGGGCAAACACCATATATTTT. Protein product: CASSAAGQGANTIYF.

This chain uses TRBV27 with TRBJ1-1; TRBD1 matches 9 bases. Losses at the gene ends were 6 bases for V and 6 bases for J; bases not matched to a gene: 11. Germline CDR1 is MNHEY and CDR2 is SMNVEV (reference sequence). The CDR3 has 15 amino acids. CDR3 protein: CASSERDRDLAEAFF. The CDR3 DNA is TGTGCCAGCAGCGAGAGGGACAGGGACTTGGCTGAAGCTTTCTTT.

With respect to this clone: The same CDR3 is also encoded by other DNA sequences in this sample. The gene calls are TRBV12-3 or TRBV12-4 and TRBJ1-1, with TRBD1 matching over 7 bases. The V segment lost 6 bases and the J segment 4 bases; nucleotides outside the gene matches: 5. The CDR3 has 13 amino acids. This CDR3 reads CASSPTGVTEAFF. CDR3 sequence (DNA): TGTGCCAGCAGCCCCACAGGGGTCACTGAAGCTTTCTTT.

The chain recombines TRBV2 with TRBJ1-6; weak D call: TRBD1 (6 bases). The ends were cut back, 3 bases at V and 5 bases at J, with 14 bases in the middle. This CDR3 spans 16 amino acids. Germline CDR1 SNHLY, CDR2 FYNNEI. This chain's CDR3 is CASSDWDIGDNSPLHF. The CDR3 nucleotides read TGTGCCAGCAGTGATTGGGACATAGGAGATAATTCACCCCTCCACTTT.

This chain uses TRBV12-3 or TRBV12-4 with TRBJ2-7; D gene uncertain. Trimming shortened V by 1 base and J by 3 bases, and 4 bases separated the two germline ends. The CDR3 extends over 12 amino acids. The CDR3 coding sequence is TGTGCCAGCAGTTTAGTAGACTACGAGCAGTACTTC. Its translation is CASSLVDYEQYF.

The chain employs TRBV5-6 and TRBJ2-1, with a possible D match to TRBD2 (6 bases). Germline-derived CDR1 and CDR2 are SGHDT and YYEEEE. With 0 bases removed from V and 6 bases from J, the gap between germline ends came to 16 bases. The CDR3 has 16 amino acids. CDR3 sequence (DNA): TGTGCCAGCAGCTTGGTTGCGGGACGTTTGCCCAATGAGCAGTTCTTC. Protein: CASSLVAGRLPNEQFF.

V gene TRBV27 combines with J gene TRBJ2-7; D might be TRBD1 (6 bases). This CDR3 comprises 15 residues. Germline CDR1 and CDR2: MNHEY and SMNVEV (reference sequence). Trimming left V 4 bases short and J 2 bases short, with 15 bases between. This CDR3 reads CASSSRTALTYEQYF. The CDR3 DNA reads TGTGCCAGCAGTTCTAGGACAGCCTTAACCTACGAGCAGTACTTC.

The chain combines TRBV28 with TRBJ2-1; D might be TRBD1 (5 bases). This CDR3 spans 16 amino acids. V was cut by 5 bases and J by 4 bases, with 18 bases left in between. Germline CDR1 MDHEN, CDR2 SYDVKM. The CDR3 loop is CASSNLLGSGYNEQFF. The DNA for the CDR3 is TGTGCCAGCAGTAACCTCCTGGGATCAGGGTACAATGAGCAGTTCTTC.

The CDR3 sequence is CSASQGRATGELFF. CDR3 in DNA: TGCAGTGCTAGTCAGGGGAGAGCTACCGGGGAGCTGTTTTTT. V is TRBV20-1 and J is TRBJ2-2; TRBD1 is a possible D gene (6 bases). Trimming stripped 3 bases from V and 5 bases from J, with 13 bases between. Germline V lookup: CDR1 DFQATT, CDR2 SNEGSKA (reference sequence). This CDR3 is 14 amino acids long.

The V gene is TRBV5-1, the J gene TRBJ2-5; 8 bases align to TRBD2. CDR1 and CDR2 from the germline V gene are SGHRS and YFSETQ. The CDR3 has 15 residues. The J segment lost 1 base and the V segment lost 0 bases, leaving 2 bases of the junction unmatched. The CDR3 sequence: CASSLGGGLQETQYF. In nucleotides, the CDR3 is TGCGCCAGCAGCTTGGGCGGGGGGCTCCAAGAGACCCAGTACTTC.

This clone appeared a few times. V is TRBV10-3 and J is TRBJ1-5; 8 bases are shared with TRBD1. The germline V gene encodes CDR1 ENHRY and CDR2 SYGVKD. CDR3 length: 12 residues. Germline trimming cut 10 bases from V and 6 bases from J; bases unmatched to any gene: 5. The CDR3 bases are TGTGCCACCCGACAGGGGAGTCAGCCCCAGCATTTT. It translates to CATRQGSQPQHF.

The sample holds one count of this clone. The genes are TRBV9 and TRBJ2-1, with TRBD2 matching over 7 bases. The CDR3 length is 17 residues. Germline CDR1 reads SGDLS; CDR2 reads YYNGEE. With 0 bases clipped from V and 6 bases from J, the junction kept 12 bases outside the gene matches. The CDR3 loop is CASSVDPHSGPLNEQFF. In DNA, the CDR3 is TGTGCCAGCAGCGTAGATCCCCATAGCGGGCCTCTCAATGAGCAGTTCTTC.

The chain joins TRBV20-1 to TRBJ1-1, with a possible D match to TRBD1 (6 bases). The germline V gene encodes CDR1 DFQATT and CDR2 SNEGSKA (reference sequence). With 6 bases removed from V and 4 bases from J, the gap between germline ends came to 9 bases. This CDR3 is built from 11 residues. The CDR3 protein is CSARTVTEAFF. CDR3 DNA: TGCAGTGCCAGGACAGTCACTGAAGCTTTCTTT.

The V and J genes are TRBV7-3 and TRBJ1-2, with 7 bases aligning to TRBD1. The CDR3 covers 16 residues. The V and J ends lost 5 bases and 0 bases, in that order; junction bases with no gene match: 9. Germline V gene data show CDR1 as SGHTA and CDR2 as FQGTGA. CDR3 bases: TGTGCCAGCAGCCCGAGACAGGGATCCCCTAACTATGGCTACACCTTC. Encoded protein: CASSPRQGSPNYGYTF.

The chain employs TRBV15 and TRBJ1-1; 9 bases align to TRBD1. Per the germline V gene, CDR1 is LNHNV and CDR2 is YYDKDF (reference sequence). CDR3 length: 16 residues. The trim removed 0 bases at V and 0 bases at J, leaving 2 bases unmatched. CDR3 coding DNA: TGTGCCACCAGCAGAGATCGGGACAGGGTGAACACTGAAGCTTTCTTT. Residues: CATSRDRDRVNTEAFF.

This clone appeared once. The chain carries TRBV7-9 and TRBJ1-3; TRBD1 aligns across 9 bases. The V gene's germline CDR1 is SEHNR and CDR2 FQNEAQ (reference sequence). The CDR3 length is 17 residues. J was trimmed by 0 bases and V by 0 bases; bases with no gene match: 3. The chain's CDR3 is CASSLAGTGTSGNTIYF. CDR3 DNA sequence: TGTGCCAGCAGCTTAGCTGGGACAGGGACCTCTGGAAACACCATATATTTT.

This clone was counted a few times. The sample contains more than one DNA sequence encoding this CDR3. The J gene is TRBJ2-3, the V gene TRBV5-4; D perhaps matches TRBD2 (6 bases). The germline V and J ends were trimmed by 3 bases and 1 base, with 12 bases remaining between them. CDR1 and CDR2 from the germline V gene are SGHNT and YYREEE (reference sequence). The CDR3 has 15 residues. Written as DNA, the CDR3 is TGTGCCAGCAGCTCGGATGGAGGGGGCACAGATACGCAGTATTTT. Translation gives CASSSDGGGTDTQYF.

The CDR3 sequence is CATSNPRREVGNEQFF. For the CDR3, the DNA is TGTGCCACCAGCAATCCTAGGCGGGAGGTAGGCAATGAGCAGTTCTTC. The chain carries TRBV15 and TRBJ2-1; the match to TRBD2 covers 8 bases. The junction had 11 bases not matched to a gene; V was cut back by 4 bases and J by 6 bases. The CDR3 covers 16 residues. Germline V gene sequence: CDR1 LNHNV, CDR2 YYDKDF (reference sequence).

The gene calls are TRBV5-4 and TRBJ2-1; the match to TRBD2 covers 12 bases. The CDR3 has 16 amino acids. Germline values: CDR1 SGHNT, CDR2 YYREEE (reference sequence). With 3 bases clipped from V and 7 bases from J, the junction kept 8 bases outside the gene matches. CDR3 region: CASSSVLAGGRNEQFF. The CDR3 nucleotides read TGTGCCAGCAGCTCCGTCCTAGCGGGGGGGAGGAATGAGCAGTTCTTC. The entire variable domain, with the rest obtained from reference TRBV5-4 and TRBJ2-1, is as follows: ETGVTQSPTHLIKTRGQQVTLRCSSQSGHNTVSWYQQALGQGPQFIFQYYREEENGRGNFPPRFSGLQFPNYSSELNVNALELDDSALYLCASSSVLAGGRNEQFFGPGTRLTVL.

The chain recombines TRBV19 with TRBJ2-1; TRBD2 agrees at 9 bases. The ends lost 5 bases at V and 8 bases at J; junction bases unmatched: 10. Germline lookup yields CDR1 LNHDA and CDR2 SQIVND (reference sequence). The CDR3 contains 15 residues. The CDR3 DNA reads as TGTGCCAGTAGTTATAGCGGGAGTCGGTACGATGAGCAGTTCTTC. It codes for CASSYSGSRYDEQFF.

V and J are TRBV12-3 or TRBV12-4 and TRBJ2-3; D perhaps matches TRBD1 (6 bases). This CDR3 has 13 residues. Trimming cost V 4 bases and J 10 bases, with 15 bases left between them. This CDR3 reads CASSSRATGPQYF. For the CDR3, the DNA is TGTGCCAGCAGTTCTCGCGCTACAGGGCCGCAGTATTTT.

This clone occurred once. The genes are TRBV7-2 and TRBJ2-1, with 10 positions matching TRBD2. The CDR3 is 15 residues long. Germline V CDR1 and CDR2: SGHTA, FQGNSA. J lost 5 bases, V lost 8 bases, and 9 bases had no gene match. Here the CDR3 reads CASSAWTSGDNEQFF. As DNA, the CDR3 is TGTGCCAGCTCCGCTTGGACTAGCGGAGACAATGAGCAGTTCTTC.